Presented here are 30 T cell receptor beta chains from one specimen sequenced in a study of identical twins. TCRdb analysed the 5' RACE reads with MiXCR anew, one entry per CDR3 protein. The sample carries hundreds of thousands of distinct CDR3 sequences, 8.5% to 9% recorded once. Another study also made use of these data, one on yellow fever vaccine responses in identical twins.

Sequencing was done on a sample of PBMCs. These receptor sequences come from a woman younger than 30 in good health.

The chain carries TRBV28 and TRBJ1-4; D possibly corresponds to TRBD1 (5 bases). This CDR3 has 15 amino acids. The V gene lost 5 bases and the J gene lost 10 bases, with 20 bases spanning the gap. Germline V CDR1 and CDR2: MDHEN, SYDVKM. Written as DNA, the CDR3 is TGTGCCAGCAGTCCTGGGGGGACCGACTCGGGAAAACTGTTTTTT. It codes for CASSPGGTDSGKLFF.

CDR3 amino acids: CASSVGRSTDTQYF. In nucleotides, the CDR3 is TGTGCCAGCAGCGTAGGCAGGAGCACAGATACGCAGTATTTT. This chain connects TRBV9 to TRBJ2-3; D not resolved. Germline values: CDR1 SGDLS, CDR2 YYNGEE. This CDR3 is 14 amino acids long. Trimming removed 0 bases from V and 0 bases from J, with 5 bases in between. Using reference TRBV9 and TRBJ2-3 for the parts outside the CDR3, the full variable domain is DSGVTQTPKHLITATGQRVTLRCSPRSGDLSVYWYQQSLDQGLQFLIQYYNGEERAKGNILERFSAQQFPDLHSELNLSSLELGDSALYFCASSVGRSTDTQYFGPGTRLTVL.

This clonotype was seen many times. The chain has TRBV3-1 and TRBJ2-7; D unclear. This CDR3 comprises 12 residues. Trimming took 0 bases from V and 2 from J, leaving 2 bases between them. CDR1 and CDR2 from the germline V gene are LGHDT and YNNKEL (reference sequence). The chain's CDR3 is CASSQDPYEQYF. As DNA, the CDR3 is TGTGCCAGCAGCCAAGACCCCTACGAGCAGTACTTC.

The J gene is TRBJ2-1, the V gene TRBV6-5; TRBD1 aligns across 11 bases. CDR3 length equals 16 residues. Germline CDR1 MNHEY, CDR2 SVGAGI. V lost 2 bases, J lost 9 bases, and 9 bases stayed unmatched. This chain's CDR3 is CASSYVTPGTGGEQFF. CDR3 in DNA: TGTGCCAGCAGTTACGTAACGCCCGGGACAGGGGGTGAGCAGTTCTTC.

The chain links TRBV25-1 to TRBJ2-2, with a tentative D call TRBD1 (5 bases). Trimming took off 5 bases at V and 8 bases at J, with 21 bases between the two ends. The germline V gene has CDR1 MGHDK and CDR2 SYGVNS. There are 16 residues in the CDR3. The CDR3 loop is CASSLRTSSKMGELFF. The CDR3 DNA follows: TGTGCCAGCAGTCTCAGGACATCATCCAAGATGGGGGAGCTGTTTTTT. The whole variable domain, remainder taken from reference TRBV25-1 and TRBJ2-2, is EADIYQTPRYLVIGTGKKITLECSQTMGHDKMYWYQQDPGMELHLIHYSYGVNSTEKGDLSSESTVSRIRTEHFPLTLESARPSHTSQYLCASSLRTSSKMGELFFGEGSRLTVL.

The chain employs TRBV10-3 and TRBJ1-4, with D uncertain. Trimming removed 8 bases at V and 4 bases at J, with 11 bases between. CDR1 and CDR2 (germline): ENHRY, SYGVKD. The CDR3 length is 13 residues. CDR3 sequence reads: CAIRRELNEKLFF. In nucleotides, the CDR3 is TGTGCCATCCGACGGGAACTTAATGAAAAACTGTTTTTT.

The table lists this clonotype with a few counts. The chain joins TRBV28 to TRBJ2-7; 9 nucleotides match TRBD2. J lost 0 bases, V lost 5 bases, and 2 bases had no gene match. There are 14 residues in the CDR3. CDR1 and CDR2 from the germline V gene are MDHEN and SYDVKM. CDR3 sequence: CASSNSGGSYEQYF. As DNA, the CDR3 is TGTGCCAGCAGTAATAGCGGGGGCTCCTACGAGCAGTACTTC.

This clonotype came up many times. This chain connects TRBV29-1 to TRBJ2-1; D could derive from TRBD1 or TRBD2 (7 bases each). V lost 8 bases and J 4 bases, leaving 18 bases between the germline ends. The CDR3 runs to 14 residues. The germline V gene has CDR1 SQVTM and CDR2 ANQGSEA. As DNA, the CDR3 is TGCAGCTCTGGGAGGGACAGCCAATACAATGAGCAGTTCTTC. As protein: CSSGRDSQYNEQFF.

In this sample, this clonotype turned up a few times. The chain recombines TRBV12-3 or TRBV12-4 with TRBJ2-3; possibly TRBD2 for D (5 bases). The V end lost 7 bases, the J end lost 4 bases, and 15 bases lay between the germline ends. CDR3 length: 14 amino acids. CDR3 loop: CASTLGLWADTQYF. The CDR3 nucleotides read TGTGCCAGCACTCTCGGACTGTGGGCAGATACGCAGTATTTT.

The CDR3 loop reads CASSFGVAGSYEQYF. CDR3 nucleotides: TGTGCCAGCAGCTTCGGGGTAGCGGGGTCCTACGAGCAGTACTTC. The chain links TRBV6-2 or TRBV6-3 to TRBJ2-7, with 8 bases lining up with TRBD2. Germline CDR1 and CDR2: MNHEY and SVGEGT. The length of the CDR3 is 15 residues. V was clipped by 6 bases and J by 1 base; unmatched bases: 8.

CDR3 bases: TGTGCCAGCAGCACGAGGGCCGGGACAGGGAAAAACATTCAGTACTTC. It encodes CASSTRAGTGKNIQYF. The chain has TRBV7-9 and TRBJ2-4; 9 bases agree with TRBD1. Germline loops: CDR1 SEHNR, CDR2 FQNEAQ (reference sequence). This CDR3 has 16 amino acids. The junction had 9 bases not matched to a gene; V was cut back by 5 bases and J by 4 bases.

This clonotype was detected ten times or more. This sequence joins TRBV4-3 and TRBJ1-6; D not certain. The CDR3 runs 16 residues. V shed 0 bases and J shed 6 bases, with 12 bases lying between them. Germline V gene lookup returns CDR1 LGHNA and CDR2 YSLEER. The CDR3 DNA follows: TGCGCCAGCAGCCAAGATTTGGGCGGAACTAATTCACCCCTCCACTTT. The encoded protein is CASSQDLGGTNSPLHF.

The table lists this clonotype with many counts. The chain joins TRBV20-1 to TRBJ2-1; D perhaps matches TRBD2 (7 bases). Trimming left V 6 bases short and J 7 bases short, with 16 bases between. Germline loops: CDR1 DFQATT, CDR2 SNEGSKA (reference sequence). The CDR3 runs to 13 residues. The CDR3 bases are TGCAGTGCCACGACGGGGGGCGGGAATGAGCAGTTCTTC. Its protein product is CSATTGGGNEQFF.

The rearrangement links TRBV24-1 to TRBJ2-6, with 11 bases fitting TRBD1. The CDR3 runs to 19 residues. The trim removed 4 bases at V and 0 bases at J, leaving 7 bases unmatched. CDR1 and CDR2 from the germline V gene are KGHDR and SFDVKD. In DNA form, the CDR3 reads TGTGCCACCAGTGACCCCCCCGGGACAGGGGGCTCTGGGGCCAACGTCCTGACTTTC. Encoded protein: CATSDPPGTGGSGANVLTF.

This clonotype was seen repeatedly, ten times or more. The chain combines TRBV12-3 or TRBV12-4 with TRBJ2-1; the D is unclear. The CDR3 is 13 amino acids. V was clipped by 2 bases and J by 6 bases, with 8 bases between them. The chain's CDR3 is CASSLRVANEQFF. In DNA, the CDR3 is TGTGCCAGCAGTTTACGAGTAGCCAATGAGCAGTTCTTC.

This chain uses TRBV28 with TRBJ2-4, with 9 positions matching TRBD1. V was pared by 6 bases and J by 1 base, with 10 bases of the junction left unmatched. This CDR3 has 17 amino acids. Germline V gene sequence: CDR1 MDHEN, CDR2 SYDVKM. CDR3 sequence reads: CASRSYRGRMAKNIQYF. In DNA form, the CDR3 reads TGTGCCAGCAGATCATACAGGGGGCGCATGGCCAAAAACATTCAGTACTTC.

This sequence joins TRBV6-2 or TRBV6-3 and TRBJ2-7, with 9 bases fitting TRBD1. The germline V gene encodes CDR1 MNHEY and CDR2 SVGEGT. The CDR3 sequence is 15 residues long. V trimming: 2 bases; J trimming: 1 base; junction bases outside the gene matches: 3. CDR3 sequence (DNA): TGTGCCAGCAGTTACGACAGGGGGGAATCCTACGAGCAGTACTTC. Its translation: CASSYDRGESYEQYF.

This sequence joins TRBV28 and TRBJ2-2; D is uncertain. V lost 8 bases to trimming and J lost 2 bases, with 9 bases between them. Germline CDR1 reads MDHEN; CDR2 reads SYDVKM. CDR3 length: 13 amino acids. In DNA, the CDR3 is TGTGCCAGCGTATCAGACAACACCGGGGAGCTGTTTTTT. Amino acid sequence: CASVSDNTGELFF.

This clonotype turned up a few times. The rearrangement uses TRBV29-1 and TRBJ1-2; D is unresolved. Trimming took 3 bases from V and 4 from J, leaving 12 bases between them. Per germline, CDR1 SQVTM and CDR2 ANQGSEA. The CDR3 length is 13 residues. CDR3 sequence: CSVEEGLAYGYTF. CDR3 bases: TGCAGCGTTGAGGAAGGGCTTGCCTATGGCTACACCTTC. The full variable domain, completed using reference TRBV29-1 and TRBJ1-2, is SAVISQKPSRDICQRGTSLTIQCQVDSQVTMMFWYRQQPGQSLTLIATANQGSEATYESGFVIDKFPISRPNLTFSTLTVSNMSPEDSSIYLCSVEEGLAYGYTFGSGTRLTVV.

The V gene is TRBV29-1, the J gene TRBJ2-5; D unresolved. The CDR3 runs 14 residues. Deletions cut 3 bases from V and 5 bases from J, with 16 bases between. CDR1 is SQVTM, CDR2 ANQGSEA, per germline. The CDR3 here is CSVEYPSVGETQYF. As DNA, the CDR3 is TGCAGCGTTGAGTATCCTAGTGTGGGGGAGACCCAGTACTTC.

This clonotype has only a few counts. V and J are TRBV6-1 and TRBJ1-5; the D gene is possibly TRBD1 (6 bases). The CDR3 runs 14 residues. With 6 bases removed from V and 3 bases from J, the gap between germline ends came to 12 bases. The germline V gene has CDR1 MNHNS and CDR2 SASEGT. The CDR3, as DNA: TGTGCCAGCAGCGTAGACAGGTTCAATCAGCCCCAGCATTTT. Translated, it gives CASSVDRFNQPQHF.

This clonotype was counted ten times or more. This chain uses TRBV10-3 with TRBJ2-1, with 8 bases that match TRBD2. There are 16 residues in the CDR3. Germline CDR1 reads ENHRY; CDR2 reads SYGVKD. J was trimmed by 8 bases and V by 5 bases; bases with no gene match: 14. The CDR3 protein is CAISPGSSGVNHEQFF. The CDR3 DNA follows: TGTGCCATCAGTCCAGGTAGTAGCGGGGTTAATCATGAGCAGTTCTTC.

This clonotype was counted at least ten times. This chain joins TRBV12-3 or TRBV12-4 and TRBJ2-7; D is possibly TRBD1 (6 bases). Trimming pared 5 bases from V and 3 bases from J, leaving 14 bases between. This CDR3 comprises 14 residues. The CDR3 DNA is TGTGCCAGCAGTATCCCCCGGGACAACTACGAGCAGTACTTC. This sequence encodes CASSIPRDNYEQYF.

In this sample, this clonotype turned up many times. The rearrangement joins TRBV5-1 to TRBJ1-5; a possible D gene is TRBD1 (5 bases). The V end was cut by 0 bases, the J end by 5 bases, with 12 bases between. The germline V gene encodes CDR1 SGHRS and CDR2 YFSETQ. The CDR3 has 15 residues. This CDR3 is CASSLGGTGHQPQHF. The CDR3 DNA reads as TGCGCCAGCAGCTTGGGCGGAACAGGCCATCAGCCCCAGCATTTT.

The chain joins TRBV6-2 or TRBV6-3 to TRBJ2-7; 8 nucleotides agree with TRBD1. In germline, CDR1 is MNHEY, CDR2 SVGEGT. V trimming: 7 bases; J trimming: 5 bases; junction bases outside the gene matches: 16. The CDR3 has 16 amino acids. The CDR3 loop is CASTALPGTGKNEQYF. In DNA, the CDR3 is TGTGCCAGCACGGCCCTCCCCGGGACAGGTAAAAACGAGCAGTACTTC.

This chain links TRBV9 with TRBJ2-1; 8 nucleotides line up with TRBD2. The V gene end was trimmed by 0 bases and the J gene end by 8 bases; junction bases not matched to a gene: 13. The CDR3 consists of 17 residues. Germline V gene data show CDR1 as SGDLS and CDR2 as YYNGEE. CDR3 region: CASSVDPPGLVLHEQFF. In DNA, the CDR3 is TGTGCCAGCAGCGTAGACCCTCCGGGACTAGTTCTTCATGAGCAGTTCTTC.

The sample holds a few counts of this clonotype. V is TRBV29-1 and J is TRBJ1-5; 9 nucleotides line up with TRBD1. V lost 6 bases and J lost 6; bases outside the gene matches: 3. The CDR3 sequence is 12 residues long. The germline CDR1 and CDR2 sequences are SQVTM and ANQGSEA. In DNA form, the CDR3 reads TGCAGCGTAGGACAGGGGCCTCAGCCCCAGCATTTT. Protein: CSVGQGPQPQHF.

This clonotype was detected only a few times. The chain combines TRBV11-2 with TRBJ2-6; 7 positions match TRBD1. The V gene end was trimmed by 2 bases and the J gene end by 0 bases; junction bases not matched to a gene: 7. This CDR3 has 18 amino acids. Germline loops: CDR1 SGHAT, CDR2 FQNNGV. The CDR3, as DNA: TGTGCCAGCAGCTTAATTACAGGGGTTGGCTCTGGGGCCAACGTCCTGACTTTC. Its translation is CASSLITGVGSGANVLTF.

In this sample, this clonotype turned up a few times. CDR3 protein: CASSPTGGWDTGELFF. CDR3 bases: TGTGCCAGCAGTCCCACTGGGGGGTGGGACACCGGGGAGCTGTTTTTT. This sequence joins TRBV6-1 and TRBJ2-2; a weak D match, TRBD2 (6 bases). Germline assignment: CDR1 MNHNS and CDR2 SASEGT. This CDR3 is 16 amino acids long. V was trimmed by 5 bases and J by 3 bases, leaving 16 bases between them.

This clonotype was seen more than once but under ten times. The chain employs TRBV20-1 and TRBJ1-1; D is undetermined. The CDR3 contains 13 residues. Germline values: CDR1 DFQATT, CDR2 SNEGSKA (reference sequence). V shed 1 base and J shed 6 bases, with 12 bases lying between them. CDR3 protein: CSARVPLASEAFF. The CDR3 DNA sequence: TGCAGTGCTAGAGTGCCTCTGGCATCTGAAGCTTTCTTT.